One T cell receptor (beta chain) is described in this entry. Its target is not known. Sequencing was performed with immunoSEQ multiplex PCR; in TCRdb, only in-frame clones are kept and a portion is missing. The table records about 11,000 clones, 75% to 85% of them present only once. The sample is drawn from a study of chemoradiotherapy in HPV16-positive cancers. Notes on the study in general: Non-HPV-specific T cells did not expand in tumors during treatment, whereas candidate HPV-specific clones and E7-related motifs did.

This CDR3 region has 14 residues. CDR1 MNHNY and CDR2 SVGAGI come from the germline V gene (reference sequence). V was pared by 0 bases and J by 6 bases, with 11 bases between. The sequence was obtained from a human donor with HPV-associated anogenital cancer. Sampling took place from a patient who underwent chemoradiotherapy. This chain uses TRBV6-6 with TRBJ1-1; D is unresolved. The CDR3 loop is CASSYSSGKPEAFF. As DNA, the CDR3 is TGTGCCAGCAGTTACTCGAGTGGCAAACCTGAAGCTTTCTTT.